These T cell receptor beta chains were read from a single sample in a study of shared clonotypes between healthy human individuals. Measured with immunoSEQ multiplex PCR; TCRdb has only the in-frame clones, and not every one. The sample has almost 700,000 clones; about 92% are singletons. The source material was naive CD8+ T cells sorted from blood. These receptors all come from a man aged 25 to 40 in good health. Each CDR3 is given with its conserved first and last residue. The D gene is left open where the match is weak. A clone size is listed for some rows: how often the clone was seen (once, few, many), or a class if it is expanded.

j_call v_call clone_size d_call cdr3_nt cdr3_aa
TRBJ1-4 TRBV7-9 - - TGTGCCAGCAGCTTAAGCGGCCCTGCAACTAATGAAAAACTGTTTTTT CASSLSGPATNEKLFF
TRBJ2-1 TRBV4-1 - - TGCGCCAGCAGCCAAGAAGGGCAGGGGGGAAGCGGGAGTGCCTACAATGAGCAGTTCTTC CASSQEGQGGSGSAYNEQFF
TRBJ1-1 TRBV7-9 - - TGTGCCAGCAGCTCCTTCACTGAAGCTTTCTTT CASSSFTEAFF
TRBJ2-7 TRBV11-2 - TRBD2 TGTGCCAGCAGCCAAGGACTAGCTGGCTACGAGCAGTACTTC CASSQGLAGYEQYF
TRBJ2-3 TRBV29-1 - TRBD1 TGCAGCGTTTGGGGGGCGGACAGGGCGCCCACAGATACGCAGTATTTT CSVWGADRAPTDTQYF
TRBJ2-7 TRBV7-9 - TRBD1 TGTGCCAGCAGCTCGTCTTTAGACAGGGAAGGGGAGCAGTACTTC CASSSSLDREGEQYF
TRBJ1-5 TRBV27 few TRBD1 TGTGCCAGCAGTACAGGGGAATGGGATCAGCCCCAGCATTTT CASSTGEWDQPQHF
TRBJ2-3 TRBV6-5 - - TGTGCCAGCAGTGCAGGGGCGGGTACAGATACGCAGTATTTT CASSAGAGTDTQYF
TRBJ2-7 TRBV6-5 - - TGTGCCAGCAGACAGCCAGTATCCTACGAGCAGTACTTC CASRQPVSYEQYF
TRBJ2-7 TRBV25-1 - TRBD1 TGTGCCAGTACCGGGACAGGGTCGTACGAGCAGTACTTC CASTGTGSYEQYF
TRBJ2-1 TRBV29-1 - - TGCAGCGTTGGGCAAGGCCCCTACAATGAGCAGTTCTTC CSVGQGPYNEQFF
TRBJ1-1 TRBV5-4 - - TGTGCCAGCCGACAACAGGGTGAAGCTTTCTTT CASRQQGEAFF
TRBJ2-7 TRBV19 - TRBD1 TGTGCCAGTAGCTTCACCGGGACAGGGAGCTCCTACGAGCAGTACTTC CASSFTGTGSSYEQYF
TRBJ1-2 TRBV5-8 - - TGTGCCGGACCTCTATGGGTGATTGGCTACACCTTC CAGPLWVIGYTF
TRBJ2-7 TRBV7-9 once TRBD2 TGTGCCAGCAGCTTATCGGGACTAGTGATCGAGCAGTACTTC CASSLSGLVIEQYF
TRBJ2-7 TRBV11-2 few TRBD1 TGTGCCAGCAGCTCCTCGGACAGGGGTACCTACGAGCAGTACTTC CASSSSDRGTYEQYF
TRBJ2-1 TRBV12-5 - - TGTGCTAGTGATCCACGGGTCACCTACAATGAGCAGTTCTTC CASDPRVTYNEQFF